The 18 T cell receptor beta chains reported below all come from one sample, sequenced in a study of Ad26.COV2.S vaccination and SARS-CoV-2 variants. Only in-frame clones appear in the TCRdb table, and some are missing; sequencing was by immunoSEQ multiplex PCR. The sample records hundreds of thousands of clones, 89% being singletons. Treatment meaning: 15 to 20 received Ad26.COV2.S at low or high dose, single or two shots; roughly five received placebo; per-sample allocation not given. Sampling occurred on day 63 after the first vaccine or placebo injection. Material: peripheral blood, obtained in a trial of Ad26.COV2.S vaccine versus placebo. These receptors were obtained from a person aged 18-65 years who received the Ad26.COV2.S COVID-19 vaccine or a placebo.

V gene TRBV2 combines with J gene TRBJ2-3; D is tentatively TRBD1 or TRBD2 (5 bases each). The V gene lost 3 bases and the J gene lost 1 base, with 14 bases spanning the gap. The germline V gene encodes CDR1 SNHLY and CDR2 FYNNEI. This CDR3 is built from 16 residues. CDR3 in DNA: TGTGCCAGCAGTGAGCAACAGGTGGGGGGCACAGATACGCAGTATTTT. It codes for CASSEQQVGGTDTQYF.

The rearrangement joins TRBV7-8 to TRBJ2-7; 8 bases fit TRBD2. The CDR3 has 16 amino acids. Germline assignment: CDR1 SGHVS and CDR2 FQNEAQ. The ends lost 4 bases at V and 3 bases at J; junction bases unmatched: 11. In nucleotides, the CDR3 is TGTGCCAGCAGCTCCCGGGACCTAGCGGGCATCTACGAGCAGTACTTC. Translation: CASSSRDLAGIYEQYF.

The CDR3 here is CAWSTLGTGGFGEQYF. The CDR3 coding sequence is TGTGCCTGGAGTACCCTCGGGACAGGGGGCTTCGGCGAGCAGTACTTC. The J gene is TRBJ2-7, the V gene TRBV30, with 12 bases matching TRBD1. The CDR3 is made up of 16 amino acids. CDR1 is GTSNPN, CDR2 SVGIG, per germline (reference sequence). V trimming: 2 bases; J trimming: 6 bases; junction bases outside the gene matches: 11.

The chain links TRBV6-5 to TRBJ2-7; tentatively, D is TRBD2 (5 bases). This CDR3 contains 15 residues. Looked up from germline, CDR1 is MNHEY and CDR2 is SVGAGI. Trimming pared 0 bases from V and 3 bases from J, leaving 12 bases between. The CDR3 reads CASSYSNLAYYEQYF. In DNA, the CDR3 is TGTGCCAGCAGTTACTCGAACCTAGCCTACTACGAGCAGTACTTC.

The rearrangement uses TRBV30 and TRBJ1-5; tentatively, D is TRBD1 (6 bases). CDR1 is GTSNPN, CDR2 SVGIG, per germline (reference sequence). The CDR3 covers 15 residues. The V gene lost 2 bases and the J gene lost 5 bases, with 16 bases spanning the gap. For the CDR3, the DNA is TGTGCCTGGAGTACCTCCGACAGGTGGGATCAGCCCCAGCATTTT. Its translation: CAWSTSDRWDQPQHF.

The chain couples TRBV13 to TRBJ1-1; possibly TRBD1 for D (6 bases). Trimming removed 1 base from V and 3 bases from J, with 12 bases in between. Germline-derived CDR1 and CDR2 are PRHDT and FYEKMQ (reference sequence). This CDR3 comprises 15 residues. CDR3 sequence (DNA): TGTGCCAGCAGCTTAGTACGGAAGGGGGACACTGAAGCTTTCTTT. Its protein product is CASSLVRKGDTEAFF.

The chain couples TRBV6-5 to TRBJ1-4, with D hard to call. This CDR3 has 13 amino acids. The V gene's germline CDR1 is MNHEY and CDR2 SVGAGI. Trimming took off 5 bases at V and 5 bases at J, with 9 bases between the two ends. The CDR3 reads CASSPVWNEKLFF. CDR3 coding DNA: TGTGCCAGCAGTCCGGTGTGGAATGAAAAACTGTTTTTT.

This chain connects TRBV19 to TRBJ2-1, with 10 positions matching TRBD2. The V and J ends lost 5 bases and 4 bases, in that order; junction bases with no gene match: 11. Germline V gives CDR1 LNHDA, CDR2 SQIVND (reference sequence). The CDR3 sequence is 17 residues long. The CDR3 DNA sequence: TGTGCCAGTAGTCCAATGGCCGGGACTAGCGTATACAATGAGCAGTTCTTC. Its protein is CASSPMAGTSVYNEQFF. The whole variable domain, filled in from reference TRBV19 and TRBJ2-1, reads DGGITQSPKYLFRKEGQNVTLSCEQNLNHDAMYWYRQDPGQGLRLIYYSQIVNDFQKGDIAEGYSVSREKKESFPLTVTSAQKNPTAFYLCASSPMAGTSVYNEQFFGPGTRLTVL.

This clone showed up just once. This chain joins TRBV4-1 and TRBJ2-5, with 9 bases fitting TRBD1. Looked up from germline, CDR1 is MGHRA and CDR2 is YSYEKL. CDR3 length: 16 residues. V shed 7 bases and J 1 base; nucleotides not matched to a gene: 10. The CDR3 spells CASTDTGGPFQETQYF. The DNA for the CDR3 is TGCGCCAGCACCGATACAGGGGGCCCCTTCCAAGAGACCCAGTACTTC.

The J gene is TRBJ1-2, the V gene TRBV23-1; D is unresolved. TRBV23-1 is given ORF status, its function remaining uncertain. The CDR3 totals 16 residues. Trimming pared 11 bases from V and 3 bases from J, leaving 25 bases between. The CDR3 spells CAARPQWHSPYYGYTF. CDR3 bases: TGCGCCGCCCGGCCCCAATGGCACAGCCCTTACTATGGCTACACCTTC.

In its sample, this clone was seen once. This sequence joins TRBV7-9 and TRBJ2-5; TRBD1 matches at 8 bases. With V trimmed by 9 bases and J by 9 bases, 21 bases remained unmatched. The germline CDR1 and CDR2 sequences are SEHNR and FQNEAQ (reference sequence). The CDR3 consists of 16 residues. CDR3 residues: CARNRTGTGVFGAQYF. In nucleotides, the CDR3 is TGTGCCAGGAACCGCACCGGGACAGGTGTTTTCGGGGCCCAGTACTTC.

The V call is TRBV18, the J call TRBJ1-1, with TRBD1 as a possible D gene (5 bases). This CDR3 is built from 14 residues. Germline lookup yields CDR1 KGHSH and CDR2 LQKENI. Trimming pared 6 bases from V and 3 bases from J, leaving 14 bases between. The CDR3 region is CASSQGGVDTEAFF. The CDR3 nucleotides read TGTGCCAGCTCCCAGGGAGGGGTCGACACTGAAGCTTTCTTT.

The rearrangement uses TRBV7-2 and TRBJ2-3; 8 positions match TRBD2. V lost 3 bases and J lost 3; bases outside the gene matches: 8. Per the germline V gene, CDR1 is SGHTA and CDR2 is FQGNSA. The CDR3 length is 16 residues. The CDR3 sequence: CASSFGSGGGTDTQYF. In DNA, the CDR3 is TGTGCCAGCAGCTTTGGGAGCGGGGGAGGGACAGATACGCAGTATTTT.

Written as DNA, the CDR3 is TGCGCCAGCAGCGCAGGGACGGTGAGCACAGATACGCAGTATTTT. This gives the protein CASSAGTVSTDTQYF. V and J are TRBV5-1 and TRBJ2-3, with D perhaps being TRBD1 or TRBD2 (5 bases each). Deletions cut 4 bases from V and 0 bases from J, with 12 bases between. From germline, CDR1 is SGHRS and CDR2 YFSETQ. The CDR3 runs 15 residues.

This chain connects TRBV3-1 (or the pseudogene TRBV3-2) to TRBJ1-4; D uncertain. This CDR3 has 15 residues. The ends were cut back, 0 bases at V and 2 bases at J, with 7 bases in the middle. The V gene's germline CDR1 is LGHDT and CDR2 YNNKEL (reference sequence). CDR3 sequence (DNA): TGTGCCAGCAGCCAAGAGAGGGTCACTAATGAAAAACTGTTTTTT. This translates into CASSQERVTNEKLFF.

The chain carries TRBV18 and TRBJ2-2; 7 nucleotides align to TRBD1. The CDR3 sequence is 15 residues long. The V gene end was trimmed by 4 bases and the J gene end by 5 bases; junction bases not matched to a gene: 7. Germline V gene data show CDR1 as KGHSH and CDR2 as LQKENI. CDR3 nucleotide sequence: TGTGCCAGCTCACGGGACAGTCTTAGTACCGGGGAGCTGTTTTTT. This codes for CASSRDSLSTGELFF.

V and J are TRBV19 and TRBJ1-5; no definite D call. CDR1 and CDR2 (germline): LNHDA, SQIVND (reference sequence). Trimming took 8 bases from V and 3 from J, leaving 17 bases between them. CDR3 length equals 15 residues. CDR3 in DNA: TGTGCCAGTTACGGAACCGGGCTGTTCAATCAGCCCCAGCATTTT. This encodes CASYGTGLFNQPQHF.

The V gene is TRBV27, the J gene TRBJ2-7, with TRBD1 matching over 7 bases. This CDR3 has 14 amino acids. Germline CDR1 and CDR2: MNHEY and SMNVEV (reference sequence). V lost 3 bases to trimming and J lost 0 bases; unmatched junction nucleotides: 2. CDR3 in DNA: TGTGCCAGCAGTTTGGGGGACAGCTCCTACGAGCAGTACTTC. As protein: CASSLGDSSYEQYF.